The text below deals with one T cell receptor beta chain. Some clones are missing from TCRdb's copy, which holds only in-frame ones; the method was immunoSEQ multiplex PCR. The repertoire has about 140,000 clones, around 87% of them found once; the top ten carry around 4.5%. This sample is drawn from a study of blood T cell repertoires in COVID-19. Background on the study: The origin of the acute and convalescent COVID-19 samples was the United States, Italy and Spain.

There are 13 residues in the CDR3. V was clipped by 6 bases and J by 5 bases; unmatched bases: 4. The germline CDR1 and CDR2 sequences are LGHNT and FRNRAP. The chain employs TRBV12-5 and TRBJ1-2, with TRBD1 matching 9 bases. The sequence came from a woman aged 40 to 55 with acute or convalescent COVID-19. The specimen was peripheral blood. The CDR3 DNA reads TGTGCTAGTGGACCGACAGGGGGGTATGGCTACACCTTC. Its protein is CASGPTGGYGYTF.